The T cell receptor beta chain under discussion was sequenced for a study of beta chain features in type 1 diabetes (dated by TCRdb to 2016 to 2019). Concerning the study at large: No differences in mean age, gender distribution, total cell number or subset yield were found between patients and healthy donors. Across all samples, around 100 million sorted cells were examined, and cell number per subset correlated strongly with RNA yield. The study compared the TCRB repertoires of sorted circulating CD4+ T cell subsets in recently diagnosed type 1 diabetes patients with those in matched healthy donors. Whereas all 30 or so donors provided naive and central memory subsets, regulatory and stem cell-like memory subsets were isolated from just 8 patients and roughly 8 healthy donors. Study-wide findings and limitations: PCR may preferentially amplify shorter templates, but because patient and control samples were amplified and corrected together, any resulting skew would affect both groups equally. Type 1 diabetes patients showed a moderate but significant shortening of TCRB CDR3 length in all four CD4+ subsets. Only small numbers of individuals were included in the HLA sub-analyses, which left unresolved whether HLA type had any influence on TCRB rearrangement. The naive, central memory and regulatory TCRB repertoires appeared to resemble one another more closely among patients than among healthy donors. Because cDNA was sequenced instead of genomic DNA, activated cells with high expression could be over-represented, although the groups did not differ in activation or CD3 levels. At VDJ recombination sites, type 1 diabetes patients had fewer insertions and more deleted nucleotides, which implies abnormalities in thymic rearrangement.

With regard to this clone: Its specific antigen is unknown. Per-base qualities were not stored, and no clone one base away is much larger.

A single peripheral blood draw of around 120 mL on average was collected from each donor into heparinised tubes. A BD FACSAria II and a panel including CD45RO, CCR7, CD25, CD127, CD95 and CD27 were used to sort naive, central memory, regulatory and stem cell-like memory CD4+ T cells. Purity was above 98% for every sorted population. PBMCs were isolated immediately by Lymphoprep density gradient centrifugation and stained directly without culture. Samples were stained and sorted in pairs, with one healthy donor and one patient per experiment, so that batch effects were minimized. V loses 0 bases at its end and J loses 0 bases; junction bases beyond the gene matches: 8. Per the germline V gene (reference sequence), GTSNPN is the CDR1 and SVGIG is the CDR2. The CDR3 runs 18 amino acids, cysteine and phenylalanine included. Here the CDR3 DNA is all that survives: 54 bases in frame from base 1. The entire amount of isolated RNA was reverse transcribed using the High Capacity cDNA Reverse Transcription Kit, so the sequenced TCRB transcripts were expressed ones. Naive, central memory and regulatory T cell samples underwent deep immunoSEQ sequencing, averaging roughly 3.5 million total reads per sample. Sorted cells were lysed in RLT buffer, and RNA was extracted using DNase-treated RNeasy Micro or Mini kits according to cell number. Each cell subset was processed separately to prevent cross-contamination, with patient and healthy donor samples processed together. Using the immunoSEQ multiplex PCR, TCRB sequences were amplified from cDNA into 87-bp fragments spanning the CDR3 region. Sequencing of the amplicons was done on the Illumina HiSeq platform. The authors' analysis ran thus. PCR bias was computationally corrected using synthetic template baselines, reads within Hamming distance 2 were collapsed, and singletons that could not be merged were discarded. By aligning reads against IMGT, V, D and J genes, CDR3 length, and insertions or deletions at six rearrangement sites were assigned. Clonotype counts were normalized to sorted cell number within each subset before computing true diversity and Gini coefficients with the tcR R package. The overlap coefficient, calculated on TCRB nucleotide sequences, was used to measure repertoire sharing. The table was pulled from immuneACCESS by TCRdb, which kept in-frame rearrangements only. Such tables lose some clones; where checked, under half of the loss comes from unresolved V genes, and the rest has no known cause. From that table come the V and J calls and clone size; the DNA was used to work out D and trimming. For this sample the table gives approximately 150,000 clones, of which about 12% were detected only once. The ten largest clonotypes hold under 1.5% of the sample.

The TCR comes from a man younger than 30 with type 1 diabetes. The sequence links TRBV30 to TRBJ1-6, and 7 junctional nucleotides match TRBD1. Sequenced material: central memory CD4+ T cells from blood. This receptor carries the CDR3 CAWSVGTGERSYNSPLHF. DNA sequence: TGTGCCTGGAGTGTCGGAACAGGGGAGCGCTCCTATAATTCACCCCTCCACTTT.